This TCR beta chain was captured by sequencing in a study of shared clonotypes between healthy human individuals. As for this clone: Its target is unknown.

General study findings and limits: In the sorted subsets, rarefaction showed sequencing was incomplete despite large depth.

Naive CD8 cells comprised CD45RO-negative, CCR7-positively selected cells, excluding terminally differentiated effector memory CD45RA+ cells. CDR3 length: 15 residues. CDR1 and CDR2 (germline): SGHDT, YYEEEE. Between the trimmed V and J ends, which lost 4 bases and 1 base, there was a span of 15 bases. Sequencing was performed with immunoSEQ multiplex PCR; in TCRdb, only in-frame clones are kept and a portion is missing. The sample lists hundreds of thousands of clones, almost 95% occurring once. The chain combines TRBV5-6 with TRBJ2-7; D gene uncertain. The sample taken for sequencing was naive CD8+ T cells sorted from blood. This TCR was recovered from a man aged 25 to 45 in good health. The CDR3 DNA reads as TGTGCCAGCAGCCCAATTCTACAGCGTTCCTACGAGCAGTACTTC. Translating gives CASSPILQRSYEQYF.